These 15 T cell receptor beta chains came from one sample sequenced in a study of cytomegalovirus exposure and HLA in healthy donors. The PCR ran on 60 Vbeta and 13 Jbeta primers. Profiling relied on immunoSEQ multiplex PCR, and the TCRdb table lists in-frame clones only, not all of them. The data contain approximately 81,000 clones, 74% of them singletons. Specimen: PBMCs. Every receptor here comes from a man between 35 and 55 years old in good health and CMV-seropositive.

The CDR3 region is CASSLGGAKNIQYF. The CDR3, as DNA: TGCGCCAGCAGCTTGGGAGGAGCCAAAAACATTCAGTACTTC. This chain joins TRBV5-1 and TRBJ2-4; D is ambiguous. The CDR3 sequence is 14 residues long. V dropped 0 bases and J dropped 0 bases, with 4 bases sitting between them. The germline V gene has CDR1 SGHRS and CDR2 YFSETQ.

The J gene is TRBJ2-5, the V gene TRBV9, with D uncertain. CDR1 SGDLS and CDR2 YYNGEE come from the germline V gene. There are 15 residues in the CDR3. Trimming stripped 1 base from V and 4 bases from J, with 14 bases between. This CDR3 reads CASSVNSEVAETQYF. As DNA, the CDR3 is TGTGCCAGCAGCGTAAACTCTGAGGTAGCAGAGACCCAGTACTTC.

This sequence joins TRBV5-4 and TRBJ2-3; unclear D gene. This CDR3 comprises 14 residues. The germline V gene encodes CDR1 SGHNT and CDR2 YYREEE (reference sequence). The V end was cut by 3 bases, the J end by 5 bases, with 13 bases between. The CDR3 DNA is TGTGCCAGCAGCTCAGACTGGATGGGAGATACGCAGTATTTT. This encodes CASSSDWMGDTQYF.

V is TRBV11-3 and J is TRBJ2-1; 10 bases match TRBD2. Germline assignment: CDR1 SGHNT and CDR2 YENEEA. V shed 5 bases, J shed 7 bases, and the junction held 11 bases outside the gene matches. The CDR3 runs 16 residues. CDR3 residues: CASSTQAGGTANEQFF. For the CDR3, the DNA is TGTGCCAGCAGCACCCAAGCGGGGGGGACGGCAAATGAGCAGTTCTTC.

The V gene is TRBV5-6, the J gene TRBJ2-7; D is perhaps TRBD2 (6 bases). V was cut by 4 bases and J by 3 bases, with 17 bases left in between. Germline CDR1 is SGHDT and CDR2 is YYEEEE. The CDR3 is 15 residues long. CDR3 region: CASSGAGLLYYEQYF. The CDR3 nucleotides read TGTGCCAGCAGCGGTGCGGGACTCCTTTACTACGAGCAGTACTTC.

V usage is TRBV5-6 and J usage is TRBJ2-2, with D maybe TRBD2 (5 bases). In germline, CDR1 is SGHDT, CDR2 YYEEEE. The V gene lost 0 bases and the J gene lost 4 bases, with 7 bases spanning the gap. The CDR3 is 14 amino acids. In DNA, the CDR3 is TGTGCCAGCAGCTTGGAGGGAGTCACCGGGGAGCTGTTTTTT. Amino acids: CASSLEGVTGELFF.

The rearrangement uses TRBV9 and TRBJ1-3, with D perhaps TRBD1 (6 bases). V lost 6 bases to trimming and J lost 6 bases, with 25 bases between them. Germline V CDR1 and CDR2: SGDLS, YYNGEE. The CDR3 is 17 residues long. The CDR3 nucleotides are TGTGCCAGCATCCTCAACTTGGACAGACTCGAAGAAAACACCATATATTTT. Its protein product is CASILNLDRLEENTIYF.

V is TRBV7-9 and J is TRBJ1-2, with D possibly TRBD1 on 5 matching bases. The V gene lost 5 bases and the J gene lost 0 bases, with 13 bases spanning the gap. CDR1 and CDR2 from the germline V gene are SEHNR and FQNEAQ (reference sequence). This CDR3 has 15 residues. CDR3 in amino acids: CASSLPGSSNYGYTF. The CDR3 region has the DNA TGTGCCAGCAGCCTTCCAGGGTCCTCTAACTATGGCTACACCTTC.

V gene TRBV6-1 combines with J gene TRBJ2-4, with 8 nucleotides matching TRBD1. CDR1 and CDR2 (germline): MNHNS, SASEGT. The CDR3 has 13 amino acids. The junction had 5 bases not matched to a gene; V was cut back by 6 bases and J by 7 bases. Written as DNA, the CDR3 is TGTGCCAGCAGCTCTACAGGGGGGAACATTCAGTACTTC. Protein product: CASSSTGGNIQYF.

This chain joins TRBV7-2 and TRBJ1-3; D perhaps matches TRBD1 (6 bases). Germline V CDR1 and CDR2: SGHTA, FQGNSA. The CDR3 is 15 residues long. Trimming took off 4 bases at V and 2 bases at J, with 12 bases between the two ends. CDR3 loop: CASSSTGNPGNTIYF. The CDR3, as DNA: TGTGCCAGCAGCTCTACAGGGAATCCTGGAAACACCATATATTTT.

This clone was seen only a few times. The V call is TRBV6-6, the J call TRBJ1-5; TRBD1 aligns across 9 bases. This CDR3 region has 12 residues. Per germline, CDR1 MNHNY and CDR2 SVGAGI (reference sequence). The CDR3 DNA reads TGTGTAACCAGACAGGGGGATCAGCCCCAGCATTTT. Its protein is CVTRQGDQPQHF.

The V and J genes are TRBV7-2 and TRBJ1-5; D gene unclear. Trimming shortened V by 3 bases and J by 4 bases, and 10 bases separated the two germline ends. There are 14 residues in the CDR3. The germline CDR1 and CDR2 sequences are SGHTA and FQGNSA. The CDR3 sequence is CASSFGQRNQPQHF. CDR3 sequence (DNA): TGTGCCAGCAGCTTCGGCCAGCGAAATCAGCCCCAGCATTTT.

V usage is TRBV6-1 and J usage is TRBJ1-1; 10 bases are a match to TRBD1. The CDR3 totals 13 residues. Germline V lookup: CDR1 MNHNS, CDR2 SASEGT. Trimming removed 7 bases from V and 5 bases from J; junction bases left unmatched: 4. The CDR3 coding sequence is TGTGCCAGCAATCCGGGACAGGGGACTGAAGCTTTCTTT. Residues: CASNPGQGTEAFF.

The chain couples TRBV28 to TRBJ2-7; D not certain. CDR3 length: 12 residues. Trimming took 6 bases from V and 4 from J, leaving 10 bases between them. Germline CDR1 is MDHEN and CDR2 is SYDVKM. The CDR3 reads CASSSVLYEQYF. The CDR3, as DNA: TGTGCCAGCAGCTCGGTGCTGTACGAGCAGTACTTC.

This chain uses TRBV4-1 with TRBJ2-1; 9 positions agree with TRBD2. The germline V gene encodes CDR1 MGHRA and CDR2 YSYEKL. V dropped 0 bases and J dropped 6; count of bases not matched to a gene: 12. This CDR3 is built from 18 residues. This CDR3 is CASSQEFSASGTTNEQFF. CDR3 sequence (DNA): TGCGCCAGCAGCCAAGAATTCTCGGCTAGCGGGACTACCAATGAGCAGTTCTTC.